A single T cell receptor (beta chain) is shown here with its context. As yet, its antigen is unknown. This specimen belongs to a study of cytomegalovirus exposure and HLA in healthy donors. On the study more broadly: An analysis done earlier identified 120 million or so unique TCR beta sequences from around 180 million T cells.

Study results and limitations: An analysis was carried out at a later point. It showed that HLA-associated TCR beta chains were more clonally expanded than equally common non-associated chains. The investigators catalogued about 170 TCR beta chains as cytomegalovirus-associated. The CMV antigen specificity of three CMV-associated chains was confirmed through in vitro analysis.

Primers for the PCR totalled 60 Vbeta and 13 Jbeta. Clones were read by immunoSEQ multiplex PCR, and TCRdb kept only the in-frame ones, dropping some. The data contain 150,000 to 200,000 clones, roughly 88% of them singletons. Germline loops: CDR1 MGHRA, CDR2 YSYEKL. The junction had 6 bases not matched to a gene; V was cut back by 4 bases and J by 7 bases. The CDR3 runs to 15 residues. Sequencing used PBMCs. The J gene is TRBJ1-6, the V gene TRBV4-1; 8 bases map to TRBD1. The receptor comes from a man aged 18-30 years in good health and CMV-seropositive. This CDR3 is CASSRRQGWNSPLHF. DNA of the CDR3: TGCGCCAGCAGCCGACGACAGGGGTGGAATTCACCCCTCCACTTT.